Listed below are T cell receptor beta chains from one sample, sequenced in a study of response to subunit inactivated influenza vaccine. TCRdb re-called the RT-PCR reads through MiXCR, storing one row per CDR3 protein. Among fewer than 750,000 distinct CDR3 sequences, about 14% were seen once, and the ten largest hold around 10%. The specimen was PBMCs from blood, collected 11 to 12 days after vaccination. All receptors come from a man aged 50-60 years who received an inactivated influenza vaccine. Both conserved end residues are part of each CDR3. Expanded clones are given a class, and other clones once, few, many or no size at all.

CASSVAPLGVSLRNTEAFF	TRBJ1-1	-	19	TRBV9
CASSPRGRMGSPLHF	TRBJ1-6	few	15	TRBV12-3/TRBV12-4
CATGQLGREAFF	TRBJ1-1	-	12	TRBV28
CASSQDTGASYEQYF	TRBJ2-7	few	15	TRBV4-3
CSAKNAGTGIAEAFF	TRBJ1-1	few	15	TRBV20-1
CASSQPFYRRQNEKLFF	TRBJ1-4	few	17	TRBV4-1
CASSQDRVNEKLFF	TRBJ1-4	-	14	TRBV4-3
CASSQDFSNEQFF	TRBJ2-1	few	13	TRBV3-1
CSAPGTGAYEQYF	TRBJ2-7	-	13	TRBV20-1
CASSDPQGSGGYTF	TRBJ1-2	-	14	TRBV6-1
CAIRQKYGQGAYEQYF	TRBJ2-7	-	16	TRBV10-3
CASSYREREAVGTDTQYF	TRBJ2-3	few	18	TRBV11-2
CASSRPGTEAYEQYF	TRBJ2-7	-	15	TRBV7-9
CSAGHAGYTF	TRBJ1-2	-	10	TRBV20-1
CASSVYSSSYNEQFF	TRBJ2-1	few	15	TRBV7-2
CASISLGLAGAHYNEQFF	TRBJ2-1	few	18	TRBV11-1
CASSFRDRVDHEQFF	TRBJ2-1	few	15	TRBV7-9
CASDLGTHSGPYNEQFF	TRBJ2-1	few	17	TRBV11-2
CAISDIQGWEQFF	TRBJ2-1	-	13	TRBV10-3
CASSSGLPWETQYF	TRBJ2-5	many	14	TRBV7-8
CASSAQGVGSPLHF	TRBJ1-6	few	14	TRBV6-1
CAIRTGGSTEAFF	TRBJ1-1	few	13	TRBV10-3
CASSWEGRMNTEAFF	TRBJ1-1	few	15	TRBV12-3/TRBV12-4
CASSFGTSGGANTGELFF	TRBJ2-2	-	18	TRBV6-5
CASSRTTTGLGETQYF	TRBJ2-5	many	16	TRBV5-1
CASSLVGQGPYEQYF	TRBJ2-7	few	15	TRBV7-2
CAISERTGVSGANVLTF	TRBJ2-6	-	17	TRBV10-3
CASSVVAGLAPNEQFF	TRBJ2-1	few	16	TRBV9
CSVLDRAKNIQYF	TRBJ2-4	few	13	TRBV29-1
CASSYSGQGVYNEQFF	TRBJ2-1	few	16	TRBV6-2/TRBV6-3
CASSLADRQETQYF	TRBJ2-5	few	14	TRBV7-9
CASSPGGAQTGELFF	TRBJ2-2	-	15	TRBV12-3/TRBV12-4
CASSKPGQGYTGELFF	TRBJ2-2	few	16	TRBV12-3/TRBV12-4
CASSTGHQNTEAFF	TRBJ1-1	-	14	TRBV12-3/TRBV12-4
CASSGTVLTGELFF	TRBJ2-2	-	14	TRBV2
CASSRDSDSGNTIYF	TRBJ1-3	-	15	TRBV14
CASSLAAADGYTF	TRBJ1-2	many	13	TRBV7-9
CASSQDTGPYNSPLHF	TRBJ1-6	-	16	TRBV4-2
CASSLLLEAARPSYEQYF	TRBJ2-7	-	18	TRBV28
CASSHPGLGYEQYF	TRBJ2-7	-	14	TRBV27